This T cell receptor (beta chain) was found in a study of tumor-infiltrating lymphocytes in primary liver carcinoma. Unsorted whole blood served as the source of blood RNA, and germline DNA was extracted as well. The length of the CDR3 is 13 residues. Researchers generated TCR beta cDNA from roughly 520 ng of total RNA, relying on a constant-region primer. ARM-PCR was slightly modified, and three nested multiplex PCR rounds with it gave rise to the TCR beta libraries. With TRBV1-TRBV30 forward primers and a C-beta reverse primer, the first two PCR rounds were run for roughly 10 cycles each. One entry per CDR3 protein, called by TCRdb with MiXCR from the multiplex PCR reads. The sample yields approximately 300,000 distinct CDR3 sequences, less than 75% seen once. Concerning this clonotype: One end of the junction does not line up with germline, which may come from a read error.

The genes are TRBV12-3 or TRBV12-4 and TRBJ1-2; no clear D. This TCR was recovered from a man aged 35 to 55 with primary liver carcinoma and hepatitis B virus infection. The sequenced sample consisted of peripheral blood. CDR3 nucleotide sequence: TGTGCCAGCAGTTTAGTAAGGGAAGGAGGCTACGCCTTC. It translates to CASSLVREGGYAF.